The 20 T cell receptor beta chains given below trace back to one sample, sequenced in a study of OX40 agonist ivuxolimab in advanced cancers. The protocol used for the library was the immunoSEQ multiplex PCR assay. TCRdb took over this immuneACCESS table, retaining in-frame rearrangements with V and J assigned. Such tables are incomplete; in checked studies, under half of the missing clones stem from an unresolved V gene, and the remainder is unexplained. The sample records some 90,000 clones, around 87% of which are singletons. The top ten hold 4.5% to 5.5% of the sample. The sequencing used CD4+ or CD8+ T cells sorted from blood, collected in a trial of the OX40 agonist ivuxolimab. Receptors originate from an adult with an advanced solid tumor such as melanoma, head and neck, liver or kidney cancer.

This chain links TRBV7-2 with TRBJ2-4; 11 nucleotides line up with TRBD1. CDR1 and CDR2 from the germline V gene are SGHTA and FQGNSA. The CDR3 spans 15 residues. V was clipped by 4 bases and J by 7 bases; unmatched bases: 6. CDR3 residues: CASSSRTGGSNIQYF. The CDR3 coding sequence is TGTGCCAGCAGCTCCCGGACAGGGGGCTCGAACATTCAGTACTTC.

V gene TRBV15 combines with J gene TRBJ2-2; D is unclear. The CDR3 extends over 13 amino acids. V was pared by 0 bases and J by 7 bases, with 6 bases between. Germline CDR1 is LNHNV and CDR2 is YYDKDF (reference sequence). In DNA form, the CDR3 reads TGTGCCACCAGCAGAGATCAATTCGGGGAGCTGTTTTTT. Translation gives CATSRDQFGELFF. The whole variable domain, remainder taken from reference TRBV15 and TRBJ2-2, is DAMVIQNPRYQVTQFGKPVTLSCSQTLNHNVMYWYQQKSSQAPKLLFHYYDKDFNNEADTPDNFQSRRPNTSFCFLDIRSPGLGDTAMYLCATSRDQFGELFFGEGSRLTVL.

CDR3 protein: CASSLSGRKATNEKLFF. The CDR3 DNA follows: TGTGCCAGCAGCTTAAGCGGCAGGAAAGCAACTAATGAAAAACTGTTTTTT. The gene calls are TRBV7-2 and TRBJ1-4; D is uncertain. Trimming removed 2 bases from V and 0 bases from J, with 13 bases in between. CDR3 length equals 17 residues. The germline V gene encodes CDR1 SGHTA and CDR2 FQGNSA.

The chain employs TRBV6-4 and TRBJ1-2, with a possible D match to TRBD1 (5 bases). The CDR3 length is 14 residues. Trimming took off 6 bases at V and 4 bases at J, with 15 bases between the two ends. Germline V CDR1 and CDR2: MRHNA, SNTAGT. The CDR3 reads CASSVAQGPYGYTF. The CDR3 bases are TGTGCCAGCAGCGTAGCCCAGGGCCCCTATGGCTACACCTTC.

The chain employs TRBV6-1 and TRBJ1-1; a possible D gene is TRBD1 (5 bases). This CDR3 region has 15 residues. In germline, CDR1 is MNHNS, CDR2 SASEGT. The germline V and J ends were trimmed by 3 bases and 1 base, with 12 bases remaining between them. DNA for the CDR3: TGTGCCAGCAGTGATTTGGGGCAGGAGAACACTGAAGCTTTCTTT. Its translation is CASSDLGQENTEAFF.

The J gene is TRBJ2-3, the V gene TRBV11-2; 7 nucleotides agree with TRBD2. CDR3 size: 16 residues. Germline V lookup: CDR1 SGHAT, CDR2 FQNNGV. V lost 4 bases, J lost 0 bases, and 7 bases stayed unmatched. CDR3 sequence (DNA): TGTGCCAGCAGCTCCCAGCGGGATAGGAGCACAGATACGCAGTATTTT. This encodes CASSSQRDRSTDTQYF. Filled out from reference TRBV11-2 and TRBJ2-3, the complete variable domain reads EAGVAQSPRYKIIEKRQSVAFWCNPISGHATLYWYQQILGQGPKLLIQFQNNGVVDDSQLPKDRFSAERLKGVDSTLKIQPAKLEDSAVYLCASSSQRDRSTDTQYFGPGTRLTVL.

The J gene is TRBJ1-1, the V gene TRBV5-5; 10 nucleotides line up with TRBD1. The CDR3 sequence is 15 residues long. Losses at the gene ends were 0 bases for V and 6 bases for J; bases not matched to a gene: 5. Germline V gene lookup returns CDR1 SGHKS and CDR2 YYEKEE (reference sequence). The CDR3 spells CASSLAGQGYSEAFF. CDR3 nucleotides: TGTGCCAGCAGCTTGGCGGGACAGGGGTATTCTGAAGCTTTCTTT.

CDR3 coding DNA: TGTGCCAGCTCCCAAAAACTAGCGGAGAAGCAGTTCTTC. Translation: CASSQKLAEKQFF. V is TRBV18 and J is TRBJ2-1, with 8 positions matching TRBD2. CDR1 and CDR2 from the germline V gene are KGHSH and LQKENI. V was clipped by 6 bases and J by 11 bases; unmatched bases: 9. The CDR3 has 13 amino acids.

This chain connects TRBV5-6 to TRBJ2-3, with 10 nucleotides matching TRBD2. CDR1 and CDR2 from the germline V gene are SGHDT and YYEEEE. V lost 4 bases to trimming and J lost 0 bases; unmatched junction nucleotides: 5. The CDR3 consists of 16 residues. The CDR3 here is CASSLLAGVSTDTQYF. CDR3 coding DNA: TGTGCCAGCAGCCTCCTAGCGGGAGTCAGCACAGATACGCAGTATTTT.

The CDR3 DNA reads TGCGCCAGCAGCTTGAGACTAGCGGGACAAAATGAGCAGTTCTTC. Protein product: CASSLRLAGQNEQFF. V is TRBV5-1 and J is TRBJ2-1; 11 bases are shared with TRBD2. The junction had 4 bases not matched to a gene; V was cut back by 1 base and J by 7 bases. The germline V gene has CDR1 SGHRS and CDR2 YFSETQ. CDR3 length: 15 residues.

This CDR3 reads CASSIVASDNSPLHF. DNA of the CDR3: TGTGCCAGTAGTATAGTCGCCTCGGATAATTCACCCCTCCACTTT. V is TRBV19 and J is TRBJ1-6; D not resolved. The CDR3 totals 15 residues. Germline-derived CDR1 and CDR2 are LNHDA and SQIVND (reference sequence). Trimming removed 1 base from V and 5 bases from J, with 9 bases in between.

The CDR3 DNA reads as TGTGCCATCAGCCCTCTAGGCGATGAGCAGTTCTTC. Its translation is CAISPLGDEQFF. This chain joins TRBV10-3 and TRBJ2-1; the D is unclear. The germline V gene encodes CDR1 ENHRY and CDR2 SYGVKD. V was clipped by 6 bases and J by 8 bases, with 11 bases between them. The CDR3 spans 12 residues.

This clone showed up just a few times. The rearrangement links TRBV19 to TRBJ1-2, with 9 bases identical to TRBD1. CDR3 length: 18 residues. With 7 bases clipped from V and 1 base from J, the junction kept 16 bases outside the gene matches. Looked up from germline, CDR1 is LNHDA and CDR2 is SQIVND (reference sequence). CDR3 DNA sequence: TGTGCCAGTACTGAGTTAACCGGGACAGGGACGATTAACTATGGCTACACCTTC. Residues: CASTELTGTGTINYGYTF.

The chain carries TRBV6-1 and TRBJ2-2, with D perhaps matching TRBD1 or TRBD2 (5 bases each). V was cut by 8 bases and J by 6 bases, with 10 bases left in between. Germline V gives CDR1 MNHNS, CDR2 SASEGT. This CDR3 is built from 12 residues. The chain's CDR3 is CASSRGPGELFF. The CDR3 coding sequence is TGTGCCAGCTCCCGGGGACCCGGGGAGCTGTTTTTT.

The gene calls are TRBV9 and TRBJ1-2, with 7 bases identical to TRBD1. This CDR3 contains 15 residues. V shed 0 bases and J 3 bases; nucleotides not matched to a gene: 5. Germline CDR1 and CDR2: SGDLS and YYNGEE. CDR3 residues: CASSVVPGGDYGYTF. The DNA of the CDR3 is TGTGCCAGCAGCGTAGTACCAGGGGGGGACTATGGCTACACCTTC.

The chain carries TRBV10-3 and TRBJ2-3; TRBD2 agrees at 7 bases. There are 15 residues in the CDR3. Germline assignment: CDR1 ENHRY and CDR2 SYGVKD. The junction had 8 bases not matched to a gene; V was cut back by 6 bases and J by 2 bases. The CDR3 DNA reads TGTGCCATCAGGAATCAGGGAGGGATCACAGATACGCAGTATTTT. It encodes CAIRNQGGITDTQYF.

This chain uses TRBV6-5 with TRBJ1-1; 9 bases line up with TRBD1. CDR1 is MNHEY and CDR2 is SVGAGI in the germline V gene. V gave up 2 bases and J gave up 5 bases; unmatched junction bases: 3. The CDR3 extends over 14 amino acids. CDR3 residues: CASSYGDRVTEAFF. CDR3 in DNA: TGTGCCAGCAGTTACGGGGACAGGGTGACTGAAGCTTTCTTT.

CDR3 loop: CSPCGTSGPSSYEQYV. In DNA, the CDR3 is TGCAGCCCGTGTGGGACTAGCGGACCTAGCTCCTACGAGCAGTACGTC. The chain carries TRBV29-1 and TRBJ2-7; TRBD2 agrees at 11 bases. V was pared by 8 bases and J by 0 bases, with 12 bases of the junction left unmatched. The CDR3 sequence is 16 residues long. Germline CDR1 reads SQVTM; CDR2 reads ANQGSEA.

The chain uses TRBV19 and TRBJ1-2; D may be TRBD1 (5 bases). Germline assignment: CDR1 LNHDA and CDR2 SQIVND (reference sequence). The V end was cut by 3 bases, the J end by 2 bases, with 22 bases between. The CDR3 length is 18 residues. Here the CDR3 DNA reads TGTGCCAGTAGTATTAAGGGGCTTTCGGAGGGTTTAAACTATGGCTACACCTTC. Its protein product is CASSIKGLSEGLNYGYTF.

CDR3 in DNA: TGTGCCAGCAGGTCAGGGGGCACAGATACGCAGTATTTT. The encoded protein is CASRSGGTDTQYF. The J gene is TRBJ2-3, the V gene TRBV28, with D possibly being TRBD1 (6 bases). This CDR3 spans 13 amino acids. Trimming cost V 6 bases and J 1 base, with 8 bases left between them. Germline lookup yields CDR1 MDHEN and CDR2 SYDVKM.